Listed below are T cell receptor beta chains from one sample, sequenced in a study of tissue T cells after allogeneic stem cell transplantation. This table comes from immunoSEQ multiplex PCR, and its TCRdb copy is limited to in-frame clones, with some not included. The table records more than 7,000 clones, roughly 56% of them present only once. Sequencing used tissue from the jejunum, obtained at autopsy. The receptors shown here come from a female donor aged 60 or older with lung cancer. CDR3s include the opening cysteine and the closing phenylalanine or tryptophan. The order of the fields is D gene, V gene, J gene, clone size, CDR3 protein, CDR3 DNA. The D gene is left open where the match is weak. Clone size is given for some rows only: seen once, a few or many times, or a class if the clone is expanded.

TRBD1	TRBV2	TRBJ1-2	.	CASSEADRGGHGYTF	TGTGCCAGCAGTGAAGCGGACAGGGGGGGTCACGGCTACACCTTC
.	TRBV25-1	TRBJ1-1	.	CASSENRRAFF	TGTGCCAGCAGTGAAAATAGACGAGCTTTCTTT
.	TRBV2	TRBJ2-2	medium-sized	CASSGQETRTGELFF	TGTGCCAGCAGTGGTCAGGAGACCCGCACTGGGGAGCTGTTTTTT
.	TRBV9	TRBJ2-7	.	CASSVGGLSFSYEQYF	TGTGCCAGCAGCGTAGGCGGGCTCTCCTTCTCCTACGAGCAGTACTTC
.	TRBV6-2/TRBV6-3	TRBJ2-3	.	CASSYQVRRTDTQYF	TGTGCCAGCAGTTACCAAGTGCGTAGGACAGATACGCAGTATTTT
.	TRBV27	TRBJ2-3	.	CASSPGNTQYF	TGTGCCAGCAGTCCCGGTAATACGCAGTATTTT
.	TRBV10-3	TRBJ2-3	.	CAIGTGDTQYF	TGTGCCATTGGTACGGGAGATACGCAGTATTTT
TRBD2	TRBV7-9	TRBJ2-7	.	CASSPREGVKQYF	TGTGCCAGCAGCCCGAGGGAGGGCGTGAAGCAGTACTTC
.	TRBV5-1	TRBJ2-7	.	CASSLEARGYEQYF	TGCGCCAGCAGCTTGGAGGCCAGGGGCTACGAGCAGTACTTC
TRBD1	TRBV5-5	TRBJ2-7	.	CASNRQGAYEQYF	TGTGCCAGCAACCGACAGGGAGCCTACGAGCAGTACTTC
TRBD1	TRBV10-3	TRBJ1-3	.	CATWTGSHSGNTIYF	TGTGCCACCTGGACAGGGTCCCACTCTGGAAACACCATATATTTT
TRBD2	TRBV5-1	TRBJ2-3	.	CASSLTGTSGTDTQYF	TGCGCCAGCAGCCTGACCGGGACTAGCGGCACAGATACGCAGTATTTT
.	TRBV24-1	TRBJ2-1	.	CATSVGQIQFF	TGTGCCACCAGTGTAGGGCAGATACAGTTCTTC
TRBD2	TRBV7-3	TRBJ2-2	few	CASSSGLAGARAGELFF	TGTGCCAGCAGCTCGGGACTAGCGGGGGCAAGGGCCGGGGAGCTGTTTTTT
.	TRBV9	TRBJ2-5	.	CASSVAVGLQETQYF	TGTGCCAGCAGCGTAGCGGTCGGCCTTCAAGAGACCCAGTACTTC
.	TRBV19	TRBJ1-2	.	CASSMRGRAYGYTF	TGTGCCAGTAGTATGCGAGGCAGGGCCTATGGCTACACCTTC
.	TRBV29-1	TRBJ1-3	few	CSVVSGLRGNTIYF	TGCAGCGTTGTTTCCGGGCTACGGGGAAACACCATATATTTT
TRBD2	TRBV6-4	TRBJ2-3	.	CASSPGLEGDTQYF	TGTGCCAGCAGTCCCGGACTAGAGGGCGATACGCAGTATTTT
.	TRBV11-2	TRBJ2-7	.	CASSLSDGGSYEQYF	TGTGCCAGCAGCTTGTCGGATGGGGGCTCCTACGAGCAGTACTTC
.	TRBV9	TRBJ2-3	.	CASSVRFYGLGTGTQYF	TGTGCCAGCAGCGTTCGATTTTACGGACTTGGCACAGGTACGCAGTATTTT
.	TRBV4-3	TRBJ2-2	.	CASSQNRVPNTGELFF	TGCGCCAGCAGCCAAAACAGGGTACCGAACACCGGGGAGCTGTTTTTT
.	TRBV5-1	TRBJ2-5	.	CASSFQLDQETQYF	TGCGCCAGCAGCTTCCAACTAGACCAAGAGACCCAGTACTTC
TRBD1	TRBV18	TRBJ2-1	.	CASSPRQGNNEQFF	TGTGCCAGCTCACCACGACAGGGTAACAATGAGCAGTTCTTC
TRBD2	TRBV4-2	TRBJ2-3	.	CASSQGGGGADTQYF	TGTGCCAGCAGCCAAGGTGGCGGGGGGGCAGATACGCAGTATTTT
.	TRBV18	TRBJ2-1	few	CASSPVRQRGSSISEQFF	TGTGCCAGCTCACCAGTTCGGCAAAGGGGATCCTCAATCTCTGAGCAGTTCTTC